The 26 T cell receptor beta chains presented below share a single source sample, sequenced in a study of T cell repertoires in cytomegalovirus infection. TCRdb independently ran MiXCR on the reads; one entry per CDR3 protein. The sample contains 450,000 to 600,000 distinct CDR3 sequences, 10% to 12% of which appear only once. The sequencing input was PBMCs. The receptors shown here come from a human donor in good health (CMV status not recorded). Some clones in this sample may be carry-over from other donors' samples.

V gene TRBV5-4 combines with J gene TRBJ2-1; TRBD2 might be the D (6 bases). This CDR3 is 15 amino acids long. Trimming removed 3 bases from V and 0 bases from J, with 10 bases in between. The germline V gene has CDR1 SGHNT and CDR2 YYREEE (reference sequence). CDR3 DNA: TGTGCCAGCAGCTCGCGGGGAGACTCCTACAATGAGCAGTTCTTC. This gives the protein CASSSRGDSYNEQFF.

This clonotype has just a few counts. The CDR3 end shows no conserved phenylalanine or tryptophan, and so a read error is likely. It is unclear where the CDR3 begins or ends on the DNA, so no DNA is shown, and the CDR3 is as TCRdb lists it. The chain employs TRBV14 and TRBJ1-4. The V gene's germline CDR1 is SGHDN and CDR2 FVKESK. The CDR3 is 9 amino acids in total, end residues counted. The CDR3 region is CASRPYTNG.

This clonotype was found many times. The chain recombines TRBV7-7 with TRBJ2-2; the D is unclear. Deletions cut 3 bases from V and 3 bases from J, with 5 bases between. Germline assignment: CDR1 SSHAT and CDR2 FNYEAQ (reference sequence). The CDR3 is made up of 13 amino acids. The CDR3 here is CASSFRDTGELFF. The CDR3 DNA sequence: TGTGCCAGCAGCTTTCGGGACACCGGGGAGCTGTTTTTT.

The genes are TRBV10-3 and TRBJ2-1; D unclear. The CDR3 spans 11 residues. Germline V gene data show CDR1 as ENHRY and CDR2 as SYGVKD. Trimming stripped 1 base from V and 6 bases from J, with 1 base between. The CDR3 reads CAISEFNEQFF. Written as DNA, the CDR3 is TGTGCCATCAGTGAGTTCAATGAGCAGTTCTTC.

J is TRBJ2-7 and V is TRBV4-1, with 9 bases identical to TRBD1. V lost 1 base and J lost 1; bases outside the gene matches: 14. The CDR3 totals 19 residues. The germline V gene has CDR1 MGHRA and CDR2 YSYEKL. CDR3 DNA: TGCGCCAGCAGCCAAGTACTCCCGGGACAGGGAGCCGTTTCCTACGAGCAGTACTTC. Its translation is CASSQVLPGQGAVSYEQYF.

There are many counts of this clonotype. This rearrangement joins TRBV12-3 or TRBV12-4 to TRBJ1-2; 7 positions match TRBD1. Germline trimming cut 6 bases from V and 2 bases from J; bases unmatched to any gene: 3. The CDR3 spans 13 residues. The chain's CDR3 is CASRPGQNYGYTF. The CDR3 region has the DNA TGTGCCAGCAGACCGGGACAGAACTATGGCTACACCTTC.

This clonotype was observed a handful of times. The chain employs TRBV7-4 and TRBJ1-2, with TRBD1 matching over 11 bases. The germline CDR1 and CDR2 sequences are SGHVT and SQSDAQ. The CDR3 length is 14 residues. Germline trimming cut 5 bases from V and 4 bases from J; bases unmatched to any gene: 3. DNA of the CDR3: TGTGCCAGCAGCACCGGGACAGGGGGCTATGGCTACACCTTC. Amino acids: CASSTGTGGYGYTF. Based on the CDR3 plus reference TRBV7-4 and TRBJ1-2, the full variable domain is GAGVSQSPRYKVAKRGRDVALRCDSISGHVTLYWYRQTLGQGSEVLTYSQSDAQRDKSGRPSGRFSAERPERSVSTLKIQRTEQGDSAVYLCASSTGTGGYGYTFGSGTRLTVV.

The table lists this clonotype with many counts. V and J are TRBV25-1 and TRBJ2-6; D is unresolved. Germline V CDR1 and CDR2: MGHDK, SYGVNS. The CDR3 sequence is 18 residues long. The V end was cut by 6 bases, the J end by 0 bases, with 18 bases between. The CDR3 is CASSPLDGPSSGANVLTF. In DNA form, the CDR3 reads TGTGCCAGCAGCCCACTGGACGGCCCTTCCTCTGGGGCCAACGTCCTGACTTTC. Using reference TRBV25-1 and TRBJ2-6 for the parts outside the CDR3, the full variable domain is EADIYQTPRYLVIGTGKKITLECSQTMGHDKMYWYQQDPGMELHLIHYSYGVNSTEKGDLSSESTVSRIRTEHFPLTLESARPSHTSQYLCASSPLDGPSSGANVLTFGAGSRLTVL.

This clonotype was seen only a few times. The rearrangement joins TRBV5-1 to TRBJ2-7; a weak D match, TRBD1 (6 bases). CDR1 and CDR2 (germline): SGHRS, YFSETQ. Trimming took 4 bases from V and 12 from J, leaving 23 bases between them. This CDR3 region has 14 residues. Written as DNA, the CDR3 is TGCGCCAGCAGCCAAACCCAAGGACAGTCTCACGGGTACTTC. Protein product: CASSQTQGQSHGYF.

This clonotype has ten or more counts. This chain joins TRBV7-9 and TRBJ1-3, with 7 bases matching TRBD1. V lost 2 bases and J lost 1; bases outside the gene matches: 5. Germline lookup yields CDR1 SEHNR and CDR2 FQNEAQ (reference sequence). The CDR3 loop spans 16 amino acids. The CDR3 sequence: CASSLKGRGSGNTIYF. CDR3 coding DNA: TGTGCCAGCAGCTTAAAAGGCAGGGGGTCTGGAAACACCATATATTTT.

This sequence joins TRBV9 and TRBJ2-3; D possibly uses TRBD1 or TRBD2 (6 bases each). The CDR3 contains 16 residues. Trimming stripped 0 bases from V and 3 bases from J, with 14 bases between. Germline CDR1 and CDR2: SGDLS and YYNGEE. CDR3 loop: CASSVEGGQGTDTQYF. The DNA for the CDR3 is TGTGCCAGCAGCGTAGAGGGGGGCCAGGGAACAGATACGCAGTATTTT.

The rearrangement links TRBV3-1 to TRBJ2-1; 13 bases are shared with TRBD2. Germline CDR1 reads LGHDT; CDR2 reads YNNKEL (reference sequence). V was clipped by 0 bases and J by 5 bases; unmatched bases: 4. The CDR3 is 17 amino acids. The CDR3 DNA sequence: TGTGCCAGCAGCCAAGAAACAGGACTAGCGGGAGACAATGAGCAGTTCTTC. This codes for CASSQETGLAGDNEQFF.

This clonotype was counted many times. The V and J genes are TRBV12-3 or TRBV12-4 and TRBJ1-1, with a tentative D call TRBD1 (6 bases). The CDR3 sequence is 13 residues long. Trimming removed 4 bases at V and 6 bases at J, with 12 bases between. The CDR3 here is CASSSGDTAEAFF. As DNA, the CDR3 is TGTGCCAGCAGTTCGGGGGACACGGCTGAAGCTTTCTTT.

This clonotype was seen once. The genes are TRBV7-9 and TRBJ2-2, with 7 bases fitting TRBD1. CDR3 length: 15 amino acids. The V segment lost 7 bases and the J segment 1 base; nucleotides outside the gene matches: 6. Germline values: CDR1 SEHNR, CDR2 FQNEAQ (reference sequence). In nucleotides, the CDR3 is TGTGCCAGCAACCACTGGACAGGGAACACCGGGGAGCTGTTTTTT. Amino acids: CASNHWTGNTGELFF.

In this sample, this clonotype turned up once. The chain is built from TRBV18 and TRBJ1-4, with a tentative D call TRBD1 (5 bases). Per the germline V gene, CDR1 is KGHSH and CDR2 is LQKENI. The CDR3 is 13 residues long. V was shortened by 2 bases and J by 6 bases, with 7 bases between the two germline ends. The CDR3 bases are TGTGCCAGCTCACCAGGGGCGGATGAAAAACTGTTTTTT. It is translated as CASSPGADEKLFF.

This clonotype has ten or more counts. V is TRBV24-1 and J is TRBJ1-2; 9 bases map to TRBD1. This CDR3 has 15 amino acids. V shed 4 bases and J 8 bases; nucleotides not matched to a gene: 10. The germline CDR1 and CDR2 sequences are KGHDR and SFDVKD. The CDR3 bases are TGTGCCACCAGTGACGGACCCGACAGGGGGAACGGCTACACCTTC. Its translation is CATSDGPDRGNGYTF.

This clonotype was detected ten times or more. This chain connects TRBV10-3 to TRBJ2-5, with D tentatively TRBD2 (5 bases). Deletions cut 5 bases from V and 0 bases from J, with 13 bases between. CDR1 is ENHRY and CDR2 is SYGVKD in the germline V gene. The CDR3 runs 15 residues. The CDR3 nucleotides are TGTGCCATCAGTCGCCACTTGGACTACCAAGAGACCCAGTACTTC. Residues: CAISRHLDYQETQYF.

The chain has TRBV7-3 and TRBJ2-1; a possible D gene is TRBD2 (5 bases). CDR3 length: 17 amino acids. The germline gives CDR1 SGHTA, CDR2 FQGTGA. V lost 5 bases and J lost 1, with 18 bases in between. As DNA, the CDR3 is TGTGCCAGCAGCCCCCCCTGGAGCGGAGAGTCCTACAATGAGCAGTTCTTC. It encodes CASSPPWSGESYNEQFF.

This clonotype was counted at least ten times. The CDR3 nucleotides read TGTGCCAACTCACAGGGGGAGAACACTGAAGCTTTCTTT. Its translation is CANSQGENTEAFF. This sequence joins TRBV2 and TRBJ1-1; 8 bases map to TRBD1. Trimming cost V 10 bases and J 1 base; bases outside gene matches: 5. This CDR3 spans 13 amino acids. Germline lookup yields CDR1 SNHLY and CDR2 FYNNEI.

This clonotype was detected ten times or more. V usage is TRBV7-9 and J usage is TRBJ2-1; the match to TRBD2 covers 10 bases. Per the germline V gene, CDR1 is SEHNR and CDR2 is FQNEAQ (reference sequence). V dropped 7 bases and J dropped 4; count of bases not matched to a gene: 7. This CDR3 spans 15 amino acids. The CDR3 here is CASNELAGTYNEQFF. The CDR3 DNA reads TGTGCCAGCAATGAACTAGCGGGGACTTACAATGAGCAGTTCTTC.

Many counts were recorded for this clonotype. This chain uses TRBV7-6 with TRBJ2-3, with D unresolved. CDR1 is SGHVS and CDR2 is FNYEAQ in the germline V gene. This CDR3 contains 14 residues. V dropped 4 bases and J dropped 4 bases, with 12 bases sitting between them. The CDR3 loop reads CASSSQPQADTQYF. In DNA, the CDR3 is TGTGCCAGCAGCTCCCAACCCCAAGCAGATACGCAGTATTTT.

This clonotype came up a few times. This rearrangement joins TRBV20-1 to TRBJ1-1, with D possibly being TRBD1 (5 bases). From germline, CDR1 is DFQATT and CDR2 SNEGSKA (reference sequence). The V end lost 6 bases, the J end lost 1 base, and 15 bases lay between the germline ends. This CDR3 is built from 14 residues. CDR3 sequence reads: CSATGAGENTEAFF. Written as DNA, the CDR3 is TGCAGTGCCACCGGGGCGGGGGAGAACACTGAAGCTTTCTTT.

This clonotype was seen repeatedly, ten times or more. This chain links TRBV9 with TRBJ2-2; 12 bases align to TRBD2. The ends lost 4 bases at V and 6 bases at J; junction bases unmatched: 7. The CDR3 extends over 16 amino acids. CDR1 and CDR2 (germline): SGDLS, YYNGEE. CDR3 in amino acids: CASSPRLAGVAGELFF. The CDR3 region has the DNA TGTGCCAGCAGCCCCCGACTAGCGGGAGTGGCCGGGGAGCTGTTTTTT.

Concerning this clonotype itself: This could be a read error, since a much larger clone is one nucleotide away. The CDR3 nucleotides are TGTGCCAGCAGCACCGGGGGTTCAACCACTGAAGCTTTCTTT. It codes for CASSTGGSTTEAFF. The chain joins TRBV7-3 to TRBJ1-1, with D possibly matching TRBD1 (5 bases). CDR1 and CDR2 (germline): SGHTA, FQGTGA. This CDR3 region has 14 residues. The V end lost 5 bases, the J end lost 4 bases, and 14 bases lay between the germline ends.

This clonotype was detected many times. This sequence joins TRBV12-3 or TRBV12-4 and TRBJ1-2; tentatively, D is TRBD1 (5 bases). This CDR3 spans 13 amino acids. Between the trimmed V and J ends, which lost 3 bases and 1 base, there was a span of 6 bases. The chain's CDR3 is CASSFQGNYGYTF. CDR3 sequence (DNA): TGTGCCAGCAGTTTCCAGGGTAACTATGGCTACACCTTC.

In its sample, this clonotype was seen many times. The chain carries TRBV7-2 and TRBJ2-5; 8 bases align to TRBD1. J gave up 1 base and V 5 bases, and 6 bases lay outside the gene matches. This CDR3 contains 15 residues. Germline V lookup: CDR1 SGHTA, CDR2 FQGNSA. The CDR3 DNA follows: TGTGCCAGCAGCCCCGAGACAGGGGCCCAAGAGACCCAGTACTTC. Protein sequence: CASSPETGAQETQYF.